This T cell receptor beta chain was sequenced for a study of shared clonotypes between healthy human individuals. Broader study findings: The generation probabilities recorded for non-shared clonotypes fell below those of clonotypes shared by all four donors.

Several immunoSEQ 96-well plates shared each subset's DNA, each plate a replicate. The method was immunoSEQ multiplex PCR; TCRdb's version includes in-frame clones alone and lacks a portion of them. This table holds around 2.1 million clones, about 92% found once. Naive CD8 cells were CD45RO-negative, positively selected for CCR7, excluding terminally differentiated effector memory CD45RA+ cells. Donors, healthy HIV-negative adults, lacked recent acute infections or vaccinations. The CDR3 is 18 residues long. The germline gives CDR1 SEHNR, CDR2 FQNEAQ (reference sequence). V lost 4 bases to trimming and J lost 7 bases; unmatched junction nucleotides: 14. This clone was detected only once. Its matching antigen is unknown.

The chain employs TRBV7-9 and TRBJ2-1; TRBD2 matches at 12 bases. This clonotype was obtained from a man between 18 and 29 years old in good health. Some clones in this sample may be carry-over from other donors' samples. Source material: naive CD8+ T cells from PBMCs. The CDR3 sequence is CASSSTATTSGSWNEQFF. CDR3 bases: TGTGCCAGCAGCTCCACGGCAACGACTAGCGGGAGTTGGAATGAGCAGTTCTTC.